Each of the 19 T cell receptor beta chains below was sequenced from the same sample in a study of metastatic and nonmetastatic thyroid tumors. No treatment had been given to any patient before thyroid surgery. TCRdb redid the clone calls on the PCR reads using MiXCR. There are approximately 30,000 clones in the sample; approximately 7% occur only once, and about 45% lies in the top ten. The sequenced sample was blood. Receptor source: a female donor with papillary thyroid cancer or a benign thyroid nodule (not recorded which). Some clones in this sample may be carry-over from other donors' samples.

This clone was recorded many times. This chain joins TRBV7-2 and TRBJ1-1, with 8 bases that match TRBD1. CDR3 length equals 12 residues. CDR1 is SGHTA and CDR2 is FQGNSA in the germline V gene. J was trimmed by 8 bases and V by 5 bases; bases with no gene match: 4. CDR3 region: CASSRRQGEAFF. The CDR3 region has the DNA TGTGCCAGCAGCCGGAGACAGGGGGAAGCTTTCTTT.

The sample holds many counts of this clone. The chain has TRBV4-1 and TRBJ2-3, with TRBD1 matching 8 bases. Germline values: CDR1 MGHRA, CDR2 YSYEKL. Unmatched junction bases numbered 7, after V lost 1 base and J lost 4 bases. This CDR3 has 16 residues. The chain's CDR3 is CASSQGWTGYADTQYF. Written as DNA, the CDR3 is TGCGCCAGCAGCCAAGGGTGGACAGGGTACGCAGATACGCAGTATTTT.

This clone was observed many times. The rearrangement uses TRBV18 and TRBJ1-4; D is uncertain. The V gene's germline CDR1 is KGHSH and CDR2 LQKENI. This CDR3 is built from 17 residues. V shed 3 bases and J shed 0 bases, with 14 bases lying between them. CDR3 DNA: TGTGCCAGCTCACCCTTTAAAAGAGGGACAACTAATGAAAAACTGTTTTTT. Its protein product is CASSPFKRGTTNEKLFF.

The sample holds many counts of this clone. The genes are TRBV7-9 and TRBJ1-2, with unresolved D. Trimming shortened V by 5 bases and J by 5 bases, and 12 bases separated the two germline ends. Germline CDR1 reads SEHNR; CDR2 reads FQNEAQ (reference sequence). This CDR3 spans 13 amino acids. The CDR3 DNA is TGTGCCAGCAGCAAGACGTACGAATATGGCTACACCTTC. This encodes CASSKTYEYGYTF.

This clone was observed many times. The chain links TRBV12-3 or TRBV12-4 to TRBJ2-1, with 11 bases matching TRBD2. With 3 bases clipped from V and 13 bases from J, the junction kept 8 bases outside the gene matches. CDR3 length: 14 amino acids. The CDR3 DNA sequence: TGTGCCAGCAGTTTTGATAGCGGGGGGGTCGATCAGTTCTTC. Translation: CASSFDSGGVDQFF.

This clone appeared many times. The CDR3 protein is CASSQFYSNTEAFF. CDR3 in DNA: TGTGCCAGCAGCCAGTTCTACTCGAACACTGAAGCTTTCTTT. The V and J genes are TRBV6-1 and TRBJ1-1; D is unclear. V lost 6 bases, J lost 1 base, and 12 bases lay in between. The CDR3 has 14 residues. CDR1 and CDR2 (germline): MNHNS, SASEGT.

This clone was found many times. The chain recombines TRBV16 with TRBJ2-5, with 16 bases that match TRBD2. The CDR3 runs 15 residues. The germline V gene encodes CDR1 KGHSY and CDR2 FQNENV. Trimming removed 10 bases from V and 4 bases from J; junction bases left unmatched: 6. CDR3 amino acids: CATGTSGRAGETQYF. CDR3 nucleotide sequence: TGTGCCACCGGGACTAGCGGGAGGGCCGGAGAGACCCAGTACTTC. The complete variable domain, with remaining parts taken from reference TRBV16 and TRBJ2-5, reads GEEVAQTPKHLVRGEGQKAKLYCAPIKGHSYVFWYQQVLKNEFKFLISFQNENVFDETGMPKERFSAKCLPNSPCSLEIQATKLEDSAVYFCATGTSGRAGETQYFGPGTRLLVL.

This clone showed up many times. The rearrangement uses TRBV7-6 and TRBJ2-5; D could derive from TRBD1 or TRBD2 (5 bases each). The V gene's germline CDR1 is SGHVS and CDR2 FNYEAQ. Trimming left V 6 bases short and J 5 bases short, with 22 bases between. The CDR3 runs to 16 residues. The DNA of the CDR3 is TGTGCCAGCAGTCCCCGGGACCCCTGGCCGGGGGAGACCCAGTACTTC. It yields the protein CASSPRDPWPGETQYF.

The gene calls are TRBV2 and TRBJ1-2; 10 nucleotides line up with TRBD1. CDR3 length equals 14 residues. The V gene end was trimmed by 8 bases and the J gene end by 0 bases; junction bases not matched to a gene: 3. The germline gives CDR1 SNHLY, CDR2 FYNNEI. CDR3 nucleotides: TGTGCCAGCTGGACAGGGGGGACTAACTATGGCTACACCTTC. This sequence encodes CASWTGGTNYGYTF.

Only a few counts were recorded for this clone. With a much larger clone just one base away, this may be a read error. V is TRBV7-9 and J is TRBJ2-3; D perhaps matches TRBD1 (5 bases). Looked up from germline, CDR1 is SEHNR and CDR2 is FQNEAQ (reference sequence). Trimming pared 8 bases from V and 2 bases from J, leaving 8 bases between. This CDR3 is 12 amino acids long. The CDR3 DNA is TGTGCCAGCGACAGTGACACAGATACGCAGTATTTT. Translation gives CASDSDTDTQYF.

Concerning this clone itself: This may be a read error, as it is one base from a much larger clone. The same CDR3 is also encoded by other DNA sequences in this sample. V and J are TRBV5-1 and TRBJ2-3, with a possible D match to TRBD2 (5 bases). Per germline, CDR1 SGHRS and CDR2 YFSETQ. The CDR3 spans 14 residues. CDR3 sequence (DNA): TGCGCCAGCAGCTTGGGAGTTCTAGCAGATACACAGTATTTT. This sequence encodes CASSLGVLADTQYF.

The sample holds many counts of this clone. This chain links TRBV7-2 with TRBJ2-5; 10 bases agree with TRBD2. V gave up 3 bases and J gave up 2 bases; unmatched junction bases: 6. CDR3 size: 16 residues. Germline CDR1 and CDR2: SGHTA and FQGNSA. The CDR3 region is CASSFPSGGHQETQYF. DNA for the CDR3: TGTGCCAGCAGCTTTCCTAGCGGGGGACATCAAGAGACCCAGTACTTC.

In this sample, this clone turned up many times. V and J are TRBV6-5 and TRBJ2-3, with 7 bases identical to TRBD2. V gave up 6 bases and J gave up 2 bases; unmatched junction bases: 17. The CDR3 totals 18 residues. Germline assignment: CDR1 MNHEY and CDR2 SVGAGI. The CDR3 here is CASRGRGSGTASTDTQYF. CDR3 sequence (DNA): TGTGCCAGCAGGGGGAGGGGTTCCGGGACGGCCTCCACAGATACGCAGTATTTT.

Many counts were recorded for this clone. Germline and junction disagree at one end, which may indicate a read error. The CDR3 region is CASSSHRPGSYEQCF. CDR3 DNA sequence: TGTGCCAGCAGCTCTCACAGGCCCGGCTCCTACGAGCAGTGCTTC. This chain joins TRBV11-2 and TRBJ2-7; tentatively, D is TRBD1 (5 bases). CDR1 and CDR2 (germline): SGHAT, FQNNGV. This CDR3 spans 15 amino acids.

This clone has ten or more counts. This chain links TRBV2 with TRBJ2-3, with D perhaps TRBD1 (5 bases). The CDR3 spans 15 residues. Germline values: CDR1 SNHLY, CDR2 FYNNEI. V lost 4 bases to trimming and J lost 0 bases, with 11 bases between them. The CDR3 sequence is CASSALAGSTDTQYF. CDR3 DNA sequence: TGTGCCAGCAGTGCTCTTGCAGGGAGCACAGATACGCAGTATTTT.

This clone was found many times. The gene calls are TRBV20-1 and TRBJ2-1; D remains ambiguous. The germline V gene has CDR1 DFQATT and CDR2 SNEGSKA (reference sequence). This CDR3 is 16 amino acids long. The V gene lost 0 bases and the J gene lost 8 bases, with 20 bases spanning the gap. The CDR3 DNA follows: TGCAGTGCTAGAGATCTCGGCTACTATCAACTTCATGAGCAGTTCTTC. Its protein is CSARDLGYYQLHEQFF.

This clone was picked up many times. This chain joins TRBV12-3 or TRBV12-4 and TRBJ2-2; maybe TRBD2 (5 bases). The CDR3 runs 15 residues. Trimming cost V 6 bases and J 6 bases, with 17 bases left between them. CDR3: CASSLREGRAGELFF. Written as DNA, the CDR3 is TGTGCCAGCAGCCTTCGGGAAGGGCGCGCCGGGGAGCTGTTTTTT.

As regards this clone: Germline is not matched at one junction end, which may reflect a read error. This chain uses TRBV5-1 with TRBJ2-3; 16 bases are a match to TRBD2. The CDR3 extends over 17 amino acids. Germline V lookup: CDR1 SGHRS, CDR2 YFSETQ. The CDR3 nucleotides read TGCTCCAGCATCTTGGGACTAGCGGGGGGGCGAACAGATACGCAGTATTTT. As protein: CSSILGLAGGRTDTQYF.

At least ten counts were recorded for this clone. The V gene is TRBV7-9, the J gene TRBJ1-4; 10 nucleotides align to TRBD1. CDR3 size: 15 residues. Looked up from germline, CDR1 is SEHNR and CDR2 is FQNEAQ (reference sequence). The V and J ends lost 4 bases and 8 bases, in that order; junction bases with no gene match: 7. The DNA for the CDR3 is TGTGCCAGCAGCTCCCGACAGGGGGCGAAGGAAAAACTGTTTTTT. Residues: CASSSRQGAKEKLFF.